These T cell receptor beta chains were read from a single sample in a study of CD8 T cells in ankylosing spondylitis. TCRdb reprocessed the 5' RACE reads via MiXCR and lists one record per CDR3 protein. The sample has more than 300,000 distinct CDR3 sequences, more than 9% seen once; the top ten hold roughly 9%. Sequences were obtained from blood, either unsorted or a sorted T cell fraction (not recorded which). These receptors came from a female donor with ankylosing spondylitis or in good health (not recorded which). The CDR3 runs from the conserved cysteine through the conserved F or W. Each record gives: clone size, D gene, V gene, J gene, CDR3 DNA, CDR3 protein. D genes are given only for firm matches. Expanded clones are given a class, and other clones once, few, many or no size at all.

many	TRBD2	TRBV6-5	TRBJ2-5	TGTGCCAGCAGTTACCTCGGGAGGGAGACCCAGTACTTC	CASSYLGRETQYF
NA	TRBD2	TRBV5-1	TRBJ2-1	TGCGCCAGCAGCTTGGTAGGGGTAGTAGCGGGCTCCTACAATGAGCAGTTCTTC	CASSLVGVVAGSYNEQFF
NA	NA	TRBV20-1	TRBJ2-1	TGCTGTGCCTATCCTAGGGGGGTTAGCTCCTACAATGAGCAGTTCTTC	CCAYPRGVSSYNEQFF
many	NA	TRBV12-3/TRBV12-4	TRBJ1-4	TGTGCCAGCAGTTTCTCGGGGACCGTTGGCGGGGAACTGTTTTTT	CASSFSGTVGGELFF
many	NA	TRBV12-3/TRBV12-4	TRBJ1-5	TGTGCCAGCAGTTTGAGCGGAACTATTAATCAGCCCCAGCATTTT	CASSLSGTINQPQHF
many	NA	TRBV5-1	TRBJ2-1	TGCGCCAGCAGCTTTGGCCTAGCGCCCAAGCAGTTCTTC	CASSFGLAPKQFF
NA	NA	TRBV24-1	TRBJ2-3	TGTGGGACCAGTGATAGTCGGCGTCGCACGGCCAAAAGGAAGGGCACAGATACGCAGTATTTT	CGTSDSRRRTAKRKGTDTQYF
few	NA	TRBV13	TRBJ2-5	TGTGCCAGCAGCTTATTGGCAGCTCAAGAGACCCAGTACTTC	CASSLLAAQETQYF
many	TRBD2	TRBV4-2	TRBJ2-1	TGTGCCAGCAGCACCGGACTAGCGGGGGGAACCGGGGCTTACAATGAGCAGTTCTTC	CASSTGLAGGTGAYNEQFF
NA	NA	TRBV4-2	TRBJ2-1	TGTGCCAGCAGCCAAGACGAGGCCTCCCAATCCTACAATGAGCAGTTCTTC	CASSQDEASQSYNEQFF
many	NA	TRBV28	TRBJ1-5	TGTGCCAGCAGTTACCCCCTTAGCAATCAGCCCCAGCATTTT	CASSYPLSNQPQHF
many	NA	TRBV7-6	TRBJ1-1	TGTGCCAGCAGCTTAGATGGAATGAACACTGAAGCTTTCTTT	CASSLDGMNTEAFF
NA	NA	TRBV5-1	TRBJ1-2	TGCGCCAGCAGCTTGGAAGGGTTCGACTATGGCTACACCTTC	CASSLEGFDYGYTF
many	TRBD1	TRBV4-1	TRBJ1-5	TGCGCCAGCAGCCACGAGAACGACAGGGGCAATCAGCCCCAGCATTTT	CASSHENDRGNQPQHF
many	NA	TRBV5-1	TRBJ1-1	TGCGCCAGCAGCTCGAAAGAGGACACTGAAGCTTTCTTT	CASSSKEDTEAFF
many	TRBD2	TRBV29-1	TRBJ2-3	TGCAGCGTTGTACTAGCGGGAGGGCAGGTAGATACGCAGTATTTT	CSVVLAGGQVDTQYF
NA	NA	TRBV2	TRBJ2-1	TGTGCCAGCAGTGCCCTCTCCTACAATGAGCAGTTCTTC	CASSALSYNEQFF
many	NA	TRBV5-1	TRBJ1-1	TGCGCCAGCAGCTCACCCTTAGAGGCTGAAGCTTTCTTT	CASSSPLEAEAFF
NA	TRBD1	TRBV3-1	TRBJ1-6	TGTGCCAGCAGCCCACAACATACTCTGACAGGGGTTAATTCACCCCTCCACTTT	CASSPQHTLTGVNSPLHF
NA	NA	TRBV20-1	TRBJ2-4	TGCAGTGCTCACACTTCCTCTCACGTACTAGCCAAAAACATTCAGTACTTC	CSAHTSSHVLAKNIQYF
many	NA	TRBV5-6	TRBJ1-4	TGTGCCAGCAGCTGGGGGGGAACTAATGAAAAACTGTTTTTT	CASSWGGTNEKLFF
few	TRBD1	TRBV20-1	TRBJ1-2	TGCAGTGCTAGAGATTTTGAGGGGGCGAGGGGCTACACCTTC	CSARDFEGARGYTF
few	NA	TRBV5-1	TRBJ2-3	TGCGCCAGCAGCTTTGACGGCTCCACTAGCACAGATACGCAGTATTTT	CASSFDGSTSTDTQYF
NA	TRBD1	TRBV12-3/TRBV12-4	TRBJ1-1	TGTGCCAGCAGGATTGGACAGGGGGGAGCTGAAGCTTTCTTT	CASRIGQGGAEAFF